This T cell receptor (beta chain) was observed in a study of shared T cell receptors in the human thymus. The CDR3 extends over 14 amino acids. Germline-derived CDR1 and CDR2 are SGHTA and FQGNSA. Losses at the gene ends were 4 bases for V and 9 bases for J; bases not matched to a gene: 8. Produced via immunoSEQ multiplex PCR; TCRdb's table is partial and in-frame only. The sample has hundreds of thousands of clones, over 75% seen once. These sequences were also reported in another study, on human thymus T cells. As that report states: It was healthy Finnish infants having corrective surgery for congenital heart defects who were the donors. Corrective cardiac operations yielded the resected thymus tissue. Biased V and J segment usage appeared in thymus and peripheral blood. Thymic repertoires of unrelated individuals were reported in related research to overlap highly.

This chain uses TRBV7-2 with TRBJ2-1; 8 bases are a match to TRBD2. Sequencing was carried out using thymocytes. The TCR originated in a boy in the first two years of life with a congenital heart defect. CDR3 DNA sequence: TGTGCCAGCAGCTGGCCGGGACTAGGTCCTGAGCAGTTCTTC. Translation: CASSWPGLGPEQFF.